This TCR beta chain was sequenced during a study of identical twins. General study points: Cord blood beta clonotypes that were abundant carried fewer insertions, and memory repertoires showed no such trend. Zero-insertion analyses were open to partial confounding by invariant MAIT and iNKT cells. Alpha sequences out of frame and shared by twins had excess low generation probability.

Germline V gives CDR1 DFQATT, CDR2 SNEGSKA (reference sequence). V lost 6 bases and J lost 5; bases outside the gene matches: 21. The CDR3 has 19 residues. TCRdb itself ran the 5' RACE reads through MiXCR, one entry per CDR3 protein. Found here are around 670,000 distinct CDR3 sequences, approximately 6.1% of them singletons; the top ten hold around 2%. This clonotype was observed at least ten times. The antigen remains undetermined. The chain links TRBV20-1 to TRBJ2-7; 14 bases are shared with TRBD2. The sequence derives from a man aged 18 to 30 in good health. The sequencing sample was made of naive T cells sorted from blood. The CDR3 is CSAGLAGGPPLMGYDEQYF. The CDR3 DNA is TGCAGTGCAGGACTAGCGGGAGGACCCCCTTTAATGGGGTATGACGAGCAGTACTTC.